Below are 3 T cell receptor beta chains sequenced from a single sample in a study of vaccination and CD4 T cells after COVID-19. CD4+ T cells that had been cultured provided DNA sequenced with the Oncomine TCR Beta short-read assay. MiXCR, applied by TCRdb to the PCR reads, yields one record per CDR3 protein. This sample has around 4,800 distinct CDR3 sequences; about 20% occur once, and the top ten carry 20% to 25%. Their antigens remain unidentified. Treatment in this sample: approximately nine-day PBMC culture with coronavirus spike peptide pools or control peptides (ViraFEST assay). The material sequenced was CD4+ T cells from blood, cultured in vitro. The receptors stem from a human donor who had recovered from COVID-19.

By share, this clonotype counts as medium-sized (0.01 to 0.1%). The chain carries TRBV15 and TRBJ2-3; D is perhaps TRBD1 or TRBD2 (7 bases each). Trimming cost V 5 bases and J 11 bases, with 23 bases left between them. CDR1 is LNHNV and CDR2 is YYDKDF in the germline V gene (reference sequence). The CDR3 is made up of 15 amino acids. DNA of the CDR3: TGTGCCACCAGCCCAGGGGAGGGGGCATGGAATGTGCAGTATTTT. It is translated as CATSPGEGAWNVQYF.

This sequence joins TRBV15 and TRBJ1-2; D unclear. The CDR3 loop spans 14 amino acids. The V end lost 0 bases, the J end lost 7 bases, and 12 bases lay between the germline ends. Germline values: CDR1 LNHNV, CDR2 YYDKDF (reference sequence). CDR3 in DNA: TGTGCCACCAGCAGAGATCAGGACCTCGGTGGCTACACCTTC. Translating it yields CATSRDQDLGGYTF.

This clonotype is classed as medium-sized. This chain uses TRBV27 with TRBJ1-5; weak D call: TRBD1 (6 bases). V was cut by 8 bases and J by 2 bases, with 10 bases left in between. Germline assignment: CDR1 MNHEY and CDR2 SMNVEV (reference sequence). The CDR3 has 13 residues. The CDR3 region has the DNA TGTGCCAGCGGTAACAGGGGCAATCAGCCCCAGCATTTT. Translating it yields CASGNRGNQPQHF.